The rows below give T cell receptor beta chains drawn from one sample of a study of T cells after yellow fever vaccination. TCRdb reprocessed the 5' RACE reads via MiXCR and lists one record per CDR3 protein. The sample lists 150,000 or so distinct CDR3 sequences, 9.3% occurring once. Specimen: CD8+ T cells sorted from PBMCs, collected 45 days after the yellow fever booster vaccination. The receptors shown here come from a man younger than 35 who received the YFV17D yellow fever vaccine. The CDR3 runs from the conserved cysteine through the conserved F or W. A D gene is named only where the DNA matches it firmly. Clone size is given for some rows only: seen once, a few or many times, or a class if the clone is expanded.

d_call: TRBD1; j_call: TRBJ2-2; v_call: TRBV7-8; clone_size: many; cdr3_aa: CASSLAGQGGSGELFF; cdr3_nt: TGTGCCAGCAGCTTAGCGGGACAGGGAGGCTCCGGGGAGCTGTTTTTT
d_call: TRBD1; j_call: TRBJ2-7; v_call: TRBV7-6; clone_size: -; cdr3_aa: CASSFRTGETYEQYF; cdr3_nt: TGTGCCAGCAGCTTCAGGACAGGGGAAACCTACGAGCAGTACTTC
d_call: -; j_call: TRBJ2-5; v_call: TRBV15; clone_size: many; cdr3_aa: CATSTQNRVLNQETQYF; cdr3_nt: TGTGCCACCAGCACCCAAAACAGGGTATTGAATCAAGAGACCCAGTACTTC
d_call: -; j_call: TRBJ2-1; v_call: TRBV15; clone_size: many; cdr3_aa: CATMGFLDEQFF; cdr3_nt: TGTGCCACAATGGGGTTTCTCGATGAGCAGTTCTTC
d_call: TRBD2; j_call: TRBJ2-5; v_call: TRBV7-2; clone_size: -; cdr3_aa: CASRTGTSGGAEETQYF; cdr3_nt: TGTGCCAGCAGAACCGGGACTAGCGGGGGGGCCGAAGAGACCCAGTACTTC
d_call: -; j_call: TRBJ2-7; v_call: TRBV11-2; clone_size: -; cdr3_aa: CASSHGGLEAYEQYF; cdr3_nt: TGTGCCAGCAGCCACGGCGGTCTAGAAGCCTACGAGCAGTACTTC
d_call: TRBD2; j_call: TRBJ2-1; v_call: TRBV6-1; clone_size: -; cdr3_aa: CASSRGVDEQFF; cdr3_nt: TGTGCCAGCAGTCGGGGGGTCGATGAGCAGTTCTTC
d_call: TRBD1; j_call: TRBJ1-2; v_call: TRBV7-9; clone_size: -; cdr3_aa: CASSSGQLINTF; cdr3_nt: TGTGCCAGCAGCTCGGGACAGCTAATAAACACCTTC
d_call: -; j_call: TRBJ2-5; v_call: TRBV20-1; clone_size: few; cdr3_aa: CSADGLGQETQYF; cdr3_nt: TGCAGTGCTGACGGGCTTGGTCAAGAGACCCAGTACTTC
d_call: TRBD2; j_call: TRBJ2-2; v_call: TRBV4-1; clone_size: few; cdr3_aa: CASSQGVSGGPGELFF; cdr3_nt: TGCGCCAGCAGCCAAGGGGTTAGCGGGGGCCCCGGGGAGCTGTTTTTT
d_call: -; j_call: TRBJ1-5; v_call: TRBV7-8; clone_size: -; cdr3_aa: CASSLQTGSNQPQHF; cdr3_nt: TGTGCCAGCAGCCTTCAGACAGGTAGCAATCAGCCCCAGCATTTT
d_call: -; j_call: TRBJ2-3; v_call: TRBV27; clone_size: -; cdr3_aa: CASSPHGTWRSQYF; cdr3_nt: TGTGCCAGCAGCCCCCACGGGACGTGGCGTTCGCAGTATTTT
d_call: TRBD1; j_call: TRBJ2-7; v_call: TRBV6-1; clone_size: few; cdr3_aa: CASSGRDRGLYEQYF; cdr3_nt: TGTGCCAGCAGTGGCCGGGACAGGGGGCTCTACGAGCAGTACTTC
d_call: -; j_call: TRBJ1-1; v_call: TRBV29-1; clone_size: few; cdr3_aa: CSVESQGFENTEAFF; cdr3_nt: TGCAGCGTTGAGTCGCAGGGGTTTGAGAACACTGAAGCTTTCTTT
d_call: TRBD1; j_call: TRBJ2-1; v_call: TRBV27; clone_size: few; cdr3_aa: CASSGGGTGLFF; cdr3_nt: TGTGCCAGCAGTGGGGGAGGGACAGGGCTATTCTTC
d_call: -; j_call: TRBJ2-2; v_call: TRBV7-9; clone_size: few; cdr3_aa: CASSLEGPELFF; cdr3_nt: TGTGCCAGCAGCTTAGAGGGACCAGAGCTGTTTTTT
d_call: -; j_call: TRBJ2-2; v_call: TRBV15; clone_size: few; cdr3_aa: CATSQDTGELFF; cdr3_nt: TGTGCCACCAGCCAGGACACCGGGGAGCTGTTTTTT
d_call: -; j_call: TRBJ1-5; v_call: TRBV28; clone_size: many; cdr3_aa: CASSWTAYSNQPQHF; cdr3_nt: TGTGCCAGCAGTTGGACAGCCTATAGCAATCAGCCCCAGCATTTT
d_call: -; j_call: TRBJ2-5; v_call: TRBV5-1; clone_size: -; cdr3_aa: CASSLGTDEETQYF; cdr3_nt: TGCGCCAGCAGCTTGGGCACAGACGAAGAGACCCAGTACTTC
d_call: -; j_call: TRBJ1-1; v_call: TRBV16; clone_size: -; cdr3_aa: CASSLSDTRNTEAFF; cdr3_nt: TGTGCCAGCAGCCTTTCGGACACCAGGAACACTGAAGCTTTCTTT
d_call: -; j_call: TRBJ2-1; v_call: TRBV5-6; clone_size: -; cdr3_aa: CASSTLPGQQFF; cdr3_nt: TGTGCCAGCAGCACCTTACCGGGACAGCAGTTCTTC
d_call: -; j_call: TRBJ2-3; v_call: TRBV6-5; clone_size: -; cdr3_aa: CASSVPPGLWYF; cdr3_nt: TGTGCCAGCAGTGTACCTCCGGGACTGTGGTATTTT
d_call: -; j_call: TRBJ2-1; v_call: TRBV29-1; clone_size: few; cdr3_aa: CSIGRFSYNEQFF; cdr3_nt: TGCAGCATTGGACGCTTCTCCTACAATGAGCAGTTCTTC
d_call: -; j_call: TRBJ2-1; v_call: TRBV6-5; clone_size: many; cdr3_aa: CASSSLQGSSYNEQFF; cdr3_nt: TGTGCCAGCAGTTCCCTCCAGGGCAGCTCCTACAATGAGCAGTTCTTC
d_call: -; j_call: TRBJ2-3; v_call: TRBV5-4; clone_size: once; cdr3_aa: CASEFNGGTDTQYF; cdr3_nt: TGTGCCAGCGAATTTAACGGGGGCACAGATACGCAGTATTTT
d_call: -; j_call: TRBJ1-2; v_call: TRBV16; clone_size: few; cdr3_aa: CASSQSEYGYTF; cdr3_nt: TGTGCCAGCAGCCAATCCGAGTATGGCTACACCTTC
d_call: -; j_call: TRBJ1-2; v_call: TRBV27; clone_size: -; cdr3_aa: CASSLGPGDGYTF; cdr3_nt: TGTGCCAGCAGTCTCGGCCCAGGGGACGGCTACACCTTC
d_call: TRBD1; j_call: TRBJ2-1; v_call: TRBV7-2; clone_size: -; cdr3_aa: CASRLSGTGGFYEQFF; cdr3_nt: TGTGCCAGCAGGTTATCCGGGACAGGGGGCTTTTATGAGCAGTTCTTC
d_call: TRBD2; j_call: TRBJ2-1; v_call: TRBV5-1; clone_size: -; cdr3_aa: CASSPSGGAVNEQFF; cdr3_nt: TGCGCCAGCAGCCCTAGCGGGGGGGCCGTTAATGAGCAGTTCTTC
d_call: -; j_call: TRBJ1-1; v_call: TRBV4-1; clone_size: -; cdr3_aa: CASSPGPQLVEGVEAFF; cdr3_nt: TGCGCCAGCAGCCCGGGGCCCCAGTTGGTGGAGGGTGTTGAAGCTTTCTTT
d_call: TRBD1; j_call: TRBJ1-2; v_call: TRBV6-5; clone_size: few; cdr3_aa: CASSPGTDDGYTF; cdr3_nt: TGTGCCAGCAGTCCCGGGACAGACGATGGCTACACCTTC
d_call: -; j_call: TRBJ1-2; v_call: TRBV7-6; clone_size: few; cdr3_aa: CASSFAGPRGYTF; cdr3_nt: TGTGCCAGCAGCTTCGCAGGGCCCCGAGGCTACACCTTC
d_call: -; j_call: TRBJ1-1; v_call: TRBV28; clone_size: many; cdr3_aa: CASSLEGGTEAFF; cdr3_nt: TGTGCCAGCAGTTTGGAGGGGGGCACTGAAGCTTTCTTT
d_call: -; j_call: TRBJ2-7; v_call: TRBV9; clone_size: many; cdr3_aa: CASSVEGSTYEQYF; cdr3_nt: TGTGCCAGCAGCGTAGAGGGATCTACCTACGAGCAGTACTTC
d_call: -; j_call: TRBJ2-3; v_call: TRBV11-2; clone_size: few; cdr3_aa: CASSPGTTTQYF; cdr3_nt: TGTGCCAGCAGCCCCGGGACAACAACGCAGTATTTT
d_call: -; j_call: TRBJ2-1; v_call: TRBV5-1; clone_size: -; cdr3_aa: CASSLGGDYNEQFF; cdr3_nt: TGCGCCAGCAGCTTGGGCGGGGACTACAATGAGCAGTTCTTC
d_call: TRBD2; j_call: TRBJ2-3; v_call: TRBV9; clone_size: -; cdr3_aa: CASSSGLAGMVDTQYF; cdr3_nt: TGTGCCAGCAGCTCCGGACTAGCGGGGATGGTGGATACGCAGTATTTT
d_call: -; j_call: TRBJ1-1; v_call: TRBV7-3; clone_size: -; cdr3_aa: CASSLLGLGMNTEAFF; cdr3_nt: TGTGCCAGCAGTCTTCTTGGACTGGGGATGAACACTGAAGCTTTCTTT
d_call: -; j_call: TRBJ2-3; v_call: TRBV6-2/TRBV6-3; clone_size: many; cdr3_aa: CASSGLLIGTDTQYF; cdr3_nt: TGTGCCAGCTCGGGACTCCTAATTGGCACAGATACGCAGTATTTT
d_call: -; j_call: TRBJ2-7; v_call: TRBV6-5; clone_size: many; cdr3_aa: CASSVELGGEQYF; cdr3_nt: TGTGCCAGCAGTGTTGAACTAGGGGGCGAGCAGTACTTC
d_call: -; j_call: TRBJ1-6; v_call: TRBV5-1; clone_size: few; cdr3_aa: CASSRAVNSPLHF; cdr3_nt: TGCGCCAGCAGCAGGGCAGTTAATTCACCCCTCCACTTT
d_call: -; j_call: TRBJ2-2; v_call: TRBV6-2/TRBV6-3; clone_size: many; cdr3_aa: CASSYISTGELFF; cdr3_nt: TGTGCCAGCAGTTATATCAGCACCGGGGAGCTGTTTTTT
d_call: TRBD1; j_call: TRBJ1-4; v_call: TRBV5-5; clone_size: -; cdr3_aa: CASSSTGQGIEKLFF; cdr3_nt: TGTGCCAGCAGCTCCACGGGACAGGGGATTGAAAAACTGTTTTTT
d_call: -; j_call: TRBJ2-3; v_call: TRBV7-9; clone_size: -; cdr3_aa: CASSLITAAGVNTQYF; cdr3_nt: TGTGCCAGCAGCTTAATAACTGCGGCAGGGGTGAATACGCAGTATTTT
d_call: TRBD1; j_call: TRBJ1-5; v_call: TRBV7-8; clone_size: few; cdr3_aa: CASTKGTGDNQPQHF; cdr3_nt: TGTGCCAGCACCAAAGGGACAGGCGACAATCAGCCCCAGCATTTT
d_call: TRBD1; j_call: TRBJ2-7; v_call: TRBV6-2/TRBV6-3; clone_size: -; cdr3_aa: CASSYSTGYEQYF; cdr3_nt: TGTGCCAGCAGTTACTCGACAGGGTACGAGCAGTACTTC
d_call: TRBD1; j_call: TRBJ2-7; v_call: TRBV5-1; clone_size: few; cdr3_aa: CASSSTGGPGVVYEQYF; cdr3_nt: TGCGCCAGCAGTTCGACAGGGGGCCCCGGCGTAGTCTACGAGCAGTACTTC
d_call: TRBD2; j_call: TRBJ2-3; v_call: TRBV4-1; clone_size: few; cdr3_aa: CASSQVAGVTDTQYF; cdr3_nt: TGCGCCAGCAGCCAAGTGGCGGGGGTGACAGATACGCAGTATTTT
d_call: -; j_call: TRBJ2-6; v_call: TRBV6-1; clone_size: few; cdr3_aa: CASSSVGAGANVLTF; cdr3_nt: TGTGCCAGCAGTTCTGTAGGAGCTGGGGCCAACGTCCTGACTTTC
d_call: -; j_call: TRBJ2-1; v_call: TRBV7-9; clone_size: -; cdr3_aa: CASSLNHNEQFF; cdr3_nt: TGTGCCAGCAGCCTGAACCACAATGAGCAGTTCTTC
d_call: -; j_call: TRBJ1-5; v_call: TRBV3-1; clone_size: few; cdr3_aa: CASSRDQPQHF; cdr3_nt: TGTGCCAGCAGCCGGGATCAGCCCCAGCATTTT
d_call: TRBD1; j_call: TRBJ1-6; v_call: TRBV4-3; clone_size: many; cdr3_aa: CASSPARTGTSYNSPLHF; cdr3_nt: TGCGCCAGCAGCCCCGCACGGACAGGGACATCCTATAATTCACCCCTCCACTTT
d_call: TRBD1; j_call: TRBJ1-5; v_call: TRBV12-3/TRBV12-4; clone_size: few; cdr3_aa: CASSFSGGNNQPQHF; cdr3_nt: TGTGCCAGCAGTTTTTCAGGGGGGAACAATCAGCCCCAGCATTTT
d_call: -; j_call: TRBJ2-1; v_call: TRBV4-3; clone_size: few; cdr3_aa: CASSQVGPGYNEQFF; cdr3_nt: TGCGCCAGCAGCCAAGTCGGGCCAGGTTACAATGAGCAGTTCTTC
d_call: -; j_call: TRBJ2-4; v_call: TRBV7-9; clone_size: many; cdr3_aa: CASSLPGAGVAKNIQYF; cdr3_nt: TGTGCCAGCAGCCTACCCGGGGCAGGGGTAGCCAAAAACATTCAGTACTTC
d_call: TRBD2; j_call: TRBJ2-7; v_call: TRBV6-5; clone_size: -; cdr3_aa: CASRGLAGDIDEQYF; cdr3_nt: TGTGCCAGCAGGGGACTAGCGGGGGACATTGACGAGCAGTACTTC
d_call: -; j_call: TRBJ1-5; v_call: TRBV4-1; clone_size: many; cdr3_aa: CASSPRPTGIYSNQPQHF; cdr3_nt: TGCGCCAGCAGCCCGAGGCCTACAGGGATCTATAGCAATCAGCCCCAGCATTTT
d_call: -; j_call: TRBJ2-2; v_call: TRBV15; clone_size: -; cdr3_aa: CATSYRVGTGELFF; cdr3_nt: TGTGCCACCAGTTACAGGGTGGGCACCGGGGAGCTGTTTTTT